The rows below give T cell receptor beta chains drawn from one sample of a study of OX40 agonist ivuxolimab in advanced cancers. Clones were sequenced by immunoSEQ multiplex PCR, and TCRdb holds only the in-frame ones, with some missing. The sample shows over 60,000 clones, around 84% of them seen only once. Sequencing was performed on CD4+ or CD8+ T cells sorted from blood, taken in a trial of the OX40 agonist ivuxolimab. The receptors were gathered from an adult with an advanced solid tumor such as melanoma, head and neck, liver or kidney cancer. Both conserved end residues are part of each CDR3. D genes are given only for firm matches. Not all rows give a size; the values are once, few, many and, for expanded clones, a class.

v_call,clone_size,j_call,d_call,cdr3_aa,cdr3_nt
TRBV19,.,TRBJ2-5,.,CASSIVGESETQYF,TGTGCCAGTAGTATAGTAGGGGAGTCCGAGACCCAGTACTTC
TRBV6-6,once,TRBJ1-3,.,CASNSVNSGNTIYF,TGTGCCAGCAATTCGGTGAACTCTGGAAACACCATATATTTT
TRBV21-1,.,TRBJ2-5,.,CASSKEGFRETQYF,TGTGCCAGCAGCAAAGAGGGCTTCCGGGAGACCCAGTACTTC
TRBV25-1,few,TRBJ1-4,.,CASSRPGANEKLFF,TGTGCCAGCAGCCGGCCCGGGGCCAATGAAAAACTGTTTTTT
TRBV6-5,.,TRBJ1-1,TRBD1,CASSVAGGAAFF,TGTGCCAGCAGTGTGGCAGGGGGAGCAGCTTTCTTT
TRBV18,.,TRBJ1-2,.,CASSPVGDYGYTF,TGTGCCAGCTCACCAGTAGGGGACTATGGCTACACCTTC
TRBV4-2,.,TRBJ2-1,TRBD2,CASSRRLADEQFF,TGTGCCAGCAGCCGGAGACTAGCGGATGAGCAGTTCTTC
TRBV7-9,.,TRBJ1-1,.,CASSLASDDRAFF,TGTGCCAGCAGCTTAGCCTCGGACGACCGGGCTTTCTTT
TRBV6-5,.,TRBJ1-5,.,CASSGSQGNQPQHF,TGTGCCAGCAGTGGATCTCAGGGAAATCAGCCCCAGCATTTT
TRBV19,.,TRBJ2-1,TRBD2,CASSIGTSGSNEQFF,TGTGCCAGTAGTATCGGGACTAGCGGGAGCAATGAGCAGTTCTTC
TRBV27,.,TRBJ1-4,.,CASSLRGEEKLFF,TGTGCCAGCAGCCTTAGGGGGGAAGAAAAACTGTTTTTT
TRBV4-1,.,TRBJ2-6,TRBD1,CASSQRSHGQGVSGANVLTF,TGCGCCAGCAGCCAACGTTCGCATGGACAGGGGGTCTCTGGGGCCAACGTCCTGACTTTC
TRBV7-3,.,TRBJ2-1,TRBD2,CASSFATSGRAGEQFF,TGTGCCAGCAGCTTCGCGACTAGCGGGAGGGCCGGGGAGCAGTTCTTC
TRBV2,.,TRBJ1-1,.,CASSDRGGLNTEAFF,TGTGCCAGCAGTGACAGGGGCGGGCTGAACACTGAAGCTTTCTTT
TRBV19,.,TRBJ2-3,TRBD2,CASSSRGGQSADTQYF,TGTGCCAGTAGTTCCCGGGGGGGCCAAAGTGCAGATACGCAGTATTTT
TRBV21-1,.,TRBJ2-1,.,CASSPRLAGNEQFF,TGTGCCAGCAGCCCCAGGCTAGCGGGAAATGAGCAGTTCTTC
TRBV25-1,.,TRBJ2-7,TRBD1,CASSESRTGPYEQYF,TGTGCCAGCAGTGAATCTAGGACAGGACCCTACGAGCAGTACTTC
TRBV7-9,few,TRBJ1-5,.,CASSFSDSNQPQHF,TGTGCCAGCAGCTTCAGTGATAGCAATCAGCCCCAGCATTTT
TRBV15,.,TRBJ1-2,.,CATSRDRIGGYTF,TGTGCCACCAGCAGAGATCGGATTGGAGGCTACACCTTC
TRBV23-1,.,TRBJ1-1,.,CASSLSGAFF,TGCGCCAGCAGCCTCTCGGGAGCTTTCTTT
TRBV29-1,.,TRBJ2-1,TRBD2,CSVSGTRKLSSYNEQFF,TGCAGCGTCTCCGGGACTAGGAAGTTGAGCTCCTACAATGAGCAGTTCTTC
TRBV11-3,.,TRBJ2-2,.,CASSLRAGSTTGELFF,TGTGCCAGCAGCTTACGGGCAGGTTCGACCACCGGGGAGCTGTTTTTT
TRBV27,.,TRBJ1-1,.,CASSLPPTGGYTEAFF,TGTGCCAGCAGTTTACCCCCCACGGGGGGCTACACTGAAGCTTTCTTT
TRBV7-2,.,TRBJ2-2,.,CASKAGRSTGELFF,TGTGCCAGCAAAGCGGGTCGTAGCACCGGGGAGCTGTTTTTT
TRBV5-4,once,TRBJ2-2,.,CASSSGTAARGELFF,TGTGCCAGCAGCTCGGGGACTGCGGCGAGGGGGGAGCTGTTTTTT
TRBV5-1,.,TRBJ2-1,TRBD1,CASSLLPTGGNEQFF,TGCGCCAGCAGCTTGCTGCCCACAGGGGGGAATGAGCAGTTCTTC
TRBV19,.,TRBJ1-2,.,CASSIQDQGGYTF,TGTGCCAGTAGTATTCAGGATCAGGGTGGCTACACCTTC
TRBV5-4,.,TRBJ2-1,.,CASSPGSANEQFF,TGTGCCAGCAGCCCAGGATCGGCCAATGAGCAGTTCTTC
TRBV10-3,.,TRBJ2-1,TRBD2,CAISPTEGVAGFQFF,TGTGCCATCAGCCCCACCGAGGGAGTAGCGGGGTTTCAGTTCTTC
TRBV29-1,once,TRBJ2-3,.,CSVKRDLGTDTQYF,TGCAGCGTTAAGCGCGATTTGGGCACAGATACGCAGTATTTT
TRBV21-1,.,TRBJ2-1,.,CASSKREGVYNEQFF,TGTGCCAGCAGCAAAAGAGAGGGAGTCTACAATGAGCAGTTCTTC
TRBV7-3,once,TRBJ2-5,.,CASSLTRLETQYF,TGTGCCAGCAGCTTAACTAGGCTCGAGACCCAGTACTTC
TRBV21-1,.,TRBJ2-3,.,CASSKPKRGRHTDTQYF,TGTGCCAGCAGCAAACCCAAGCGGGGGAGGCACACAGATACGCAGTATTTT
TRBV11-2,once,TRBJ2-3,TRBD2,CASSARTSLSTDTQYF,TGTGCCAGCAGCGCCCGGACTAGCCTTAGCACAGATACGCAGTATTTT
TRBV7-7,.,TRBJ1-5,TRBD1,CASSPWDSSKRGQPQHF,TGTGCCAGCAGCCCCTGGGACAGCTCAAAACGGGGGCAGCCCCAGCATTTT
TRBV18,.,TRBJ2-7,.,CASSPKGGEREQYF,TGTGCCAGCTCCCCTAAGGGGGGAGAAAGGGAGCAGTACTTC
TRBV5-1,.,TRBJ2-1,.,CASSPGTLGYNEQFF,TGCGCCAGCAGCCCCGGGACTCTCGGCTACAATGAGCAGTTCTTC
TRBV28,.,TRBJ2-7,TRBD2,CASSLPRGESPYEQYF,TGTGCCAGCAGTCTCCCTCGGGGGGAGTCACCCTACGAGCAGTACTTC
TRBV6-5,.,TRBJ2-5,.,CASSYSSASKGTQYF,TGTGCCAGCAGTTACTCGTCGGCTTCCAAGGGGACCCAGTACTTC
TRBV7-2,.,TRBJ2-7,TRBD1,CASSLTRQGHEQYF,TGTGCCAGCAGCCTCACCCGACAGGGCCACGAGCAGTACTTC
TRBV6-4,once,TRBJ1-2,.,CASSDSGNNYGYTF,TGTGCCAGCAGTGACTCAGGGAATAACTATGGCTACACCTTC